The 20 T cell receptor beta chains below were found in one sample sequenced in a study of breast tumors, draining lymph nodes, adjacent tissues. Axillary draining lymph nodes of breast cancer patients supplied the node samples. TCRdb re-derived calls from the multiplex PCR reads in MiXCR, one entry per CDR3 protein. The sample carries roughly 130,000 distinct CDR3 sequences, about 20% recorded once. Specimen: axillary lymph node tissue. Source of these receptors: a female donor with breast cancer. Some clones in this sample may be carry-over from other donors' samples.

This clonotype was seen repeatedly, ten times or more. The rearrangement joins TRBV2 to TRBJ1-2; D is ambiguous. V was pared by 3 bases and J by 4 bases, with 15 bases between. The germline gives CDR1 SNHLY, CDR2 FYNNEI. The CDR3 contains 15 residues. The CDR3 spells CASSESSQSVYGYTF. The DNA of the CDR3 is TGTGCCAGCAGTGAGTCCAGCCAGTCTGTCTATGGCTACACCTTC.

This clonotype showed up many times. The CDR3 loop is CSARGGHSNYGYTF. CDR3 DNA: TGCAGTGCTAGGGGCGGGCACAGTAACTATGGCTACACCTTC. V is TRBV20-1 and J is TRBJ1-2; D not certain. CDR3 size: 14 residues. Germline values: CDR1 DFQATT, CDR2 SNEGSKA (reference sequence). Trimming cost V 3 bases and J 1 base, with 12 bases left between them.

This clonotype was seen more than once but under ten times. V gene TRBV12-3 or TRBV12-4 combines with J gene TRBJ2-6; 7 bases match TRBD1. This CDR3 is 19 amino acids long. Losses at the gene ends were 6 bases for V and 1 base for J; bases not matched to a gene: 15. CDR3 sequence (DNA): TGTGCCAGCAGGAGAAGCAGGGGACAGCTTTCTTCTGGGGCCAACGTCCTGACTTTC. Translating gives CASRRSRGQLSSGANVLTF.

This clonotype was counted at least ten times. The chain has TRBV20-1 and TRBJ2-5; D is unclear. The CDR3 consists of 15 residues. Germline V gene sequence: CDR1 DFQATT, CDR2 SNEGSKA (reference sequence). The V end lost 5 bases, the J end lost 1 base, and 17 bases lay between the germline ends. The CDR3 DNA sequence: TGCAGTGCTCCTAATGACCTGGCTAGCCAAGAGACCCAGTACTTC. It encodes CSAPNDLASQETQYF.

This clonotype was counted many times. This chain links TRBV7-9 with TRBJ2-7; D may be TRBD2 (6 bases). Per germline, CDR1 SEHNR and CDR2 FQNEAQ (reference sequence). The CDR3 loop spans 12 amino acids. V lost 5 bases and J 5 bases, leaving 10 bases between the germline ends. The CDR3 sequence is CASSQTSHEQYF. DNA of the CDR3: TGTGCCAGCAGCCAGACTAGTCACGAGCAGTACTTC.

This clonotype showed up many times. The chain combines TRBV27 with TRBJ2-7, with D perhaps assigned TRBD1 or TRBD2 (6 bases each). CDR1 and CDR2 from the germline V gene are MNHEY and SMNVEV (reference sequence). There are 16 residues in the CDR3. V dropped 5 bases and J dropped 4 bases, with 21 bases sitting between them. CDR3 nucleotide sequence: TGTGCCAGCAGTCCGCTGAAGTGGGGGGCTGGGTACGAGCAGTACTTC. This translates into CASSPLKWGAGYEQYF.

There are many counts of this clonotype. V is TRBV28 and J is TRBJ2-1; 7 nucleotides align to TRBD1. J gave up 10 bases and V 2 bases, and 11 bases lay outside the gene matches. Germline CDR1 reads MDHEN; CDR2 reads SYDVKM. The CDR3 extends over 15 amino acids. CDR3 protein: CASSLRGRAGPEQFF. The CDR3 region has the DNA TGTGCCAGCAGTTTAAGGGGGCGGGCAGGCCCGGAGCAGTTCTTC.

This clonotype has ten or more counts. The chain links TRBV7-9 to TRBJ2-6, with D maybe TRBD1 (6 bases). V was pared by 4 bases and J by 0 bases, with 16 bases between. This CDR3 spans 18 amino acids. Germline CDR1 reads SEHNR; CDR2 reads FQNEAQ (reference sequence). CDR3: CASSSPAGASSGANVLTF. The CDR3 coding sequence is TGTGCCAGCAGCTCGCCAGCAGGGGCCAGCTCTGGGGCCAACGTCCTGACTTTC.

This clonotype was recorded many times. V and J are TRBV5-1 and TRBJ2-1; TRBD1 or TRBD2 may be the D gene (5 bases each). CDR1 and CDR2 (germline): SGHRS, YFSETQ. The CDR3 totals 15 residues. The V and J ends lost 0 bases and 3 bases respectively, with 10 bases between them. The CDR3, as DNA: TGCGCCAGCAGCTTGGCTTCGGGGCGCTACAATGAGCAGTTCTTC. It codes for CASSLASGRYNEQFF. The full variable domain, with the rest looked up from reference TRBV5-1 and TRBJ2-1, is KAGVTQTPRYLIKTRGQQVTLSCSPISGHRSVSWYQQTPGQGLQFLFEYFSETQRNKGNFPGRFSGRQFSNSRSEMNVSTLELGDSALYLCASSLASGRYNEQFFGPGTRLTVL.

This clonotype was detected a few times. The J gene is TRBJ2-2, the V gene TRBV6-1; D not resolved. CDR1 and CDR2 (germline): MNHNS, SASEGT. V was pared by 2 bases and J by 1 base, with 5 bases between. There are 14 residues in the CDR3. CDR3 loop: CASSEWVNTGELFF. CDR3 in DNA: TGTGCCAGCAGTGAATGGGTGAACACCGGGGAGCTGTTTTTT.

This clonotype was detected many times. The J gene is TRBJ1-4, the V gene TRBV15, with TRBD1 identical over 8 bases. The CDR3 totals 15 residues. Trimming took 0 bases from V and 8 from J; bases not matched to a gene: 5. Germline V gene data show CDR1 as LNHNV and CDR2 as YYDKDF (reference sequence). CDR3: CATSRDRDRSEKLFF. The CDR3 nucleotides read TGTGCCACCAGCAGAGATCGGGACAGGTCAGAAAAACTGTTTTTT. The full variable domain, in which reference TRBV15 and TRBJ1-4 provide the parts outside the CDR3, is DAMVIQNPRYQVTQFGKPVTLSCSQTLNHNVMYWYQQKSSQAPKLLFHYYDKDFNNEADTPDNFQSRRPNTSFCFLDIRSPGLGDTAMYLCATSRDRDRSEKLFFGSGTQLSVL.

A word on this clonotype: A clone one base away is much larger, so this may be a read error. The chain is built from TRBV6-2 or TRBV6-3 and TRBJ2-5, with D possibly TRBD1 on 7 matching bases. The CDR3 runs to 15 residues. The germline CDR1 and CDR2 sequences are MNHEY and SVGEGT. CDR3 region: CVSSATGAGFGTQYF. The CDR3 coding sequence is TGTGTCAGCAGTGCCACAGGGGCGGGATTCGGGACCCAGTACTTC.

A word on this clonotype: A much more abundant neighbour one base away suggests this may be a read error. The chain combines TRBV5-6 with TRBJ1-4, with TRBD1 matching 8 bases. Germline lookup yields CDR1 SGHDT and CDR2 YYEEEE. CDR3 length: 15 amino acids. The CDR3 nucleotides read TGTGCCAGCAGCTTGAATGGACAGGGTGGGGAAAGACTGTTTTTT. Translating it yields CASSLNGQGGERLFF.

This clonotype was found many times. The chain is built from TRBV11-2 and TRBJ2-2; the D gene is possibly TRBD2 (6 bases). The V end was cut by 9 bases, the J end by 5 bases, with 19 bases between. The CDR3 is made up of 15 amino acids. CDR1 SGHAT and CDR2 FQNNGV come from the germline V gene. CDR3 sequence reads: CASSPGLRMTGELFF. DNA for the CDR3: TGTGCCAGTTCACCGGGACTTAGAATGACCGGGGAGCTGTTTTTT.

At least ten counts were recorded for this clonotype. As DNA, the CDR3 is TGCGCCAGCAGCGCAGGACCCCAAGAGACCCAGTACTTC. It specifies CASSAGPQETQYF. This chain links TRBV10-1 with TRBJ2-5, with no clear D. V lost 6 bases and J lost 1, with 9 bases in between. Germline CDR1 WNHNN, CDR2 SYGVQD (reference sequence). CDR3 length: 13 residues.

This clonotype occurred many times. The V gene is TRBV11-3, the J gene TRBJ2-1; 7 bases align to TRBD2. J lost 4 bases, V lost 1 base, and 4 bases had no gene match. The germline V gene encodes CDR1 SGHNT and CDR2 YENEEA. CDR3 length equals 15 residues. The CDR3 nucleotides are TGTGCCAGCAGCTTAGGTGGGGGACTATACAATGAGCAGTTCTTC. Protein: CASSLGGGLYNEQFF.

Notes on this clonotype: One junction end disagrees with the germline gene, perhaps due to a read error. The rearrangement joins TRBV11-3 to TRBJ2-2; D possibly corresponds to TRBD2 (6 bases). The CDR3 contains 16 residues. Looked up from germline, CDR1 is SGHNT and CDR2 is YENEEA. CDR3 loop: CASSPRGAGNIGELFF. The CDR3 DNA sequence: TGTGCCAGCAGCCCCCGTGGAGCGGGTAACATCGGGGAGCTGTTTTTT.

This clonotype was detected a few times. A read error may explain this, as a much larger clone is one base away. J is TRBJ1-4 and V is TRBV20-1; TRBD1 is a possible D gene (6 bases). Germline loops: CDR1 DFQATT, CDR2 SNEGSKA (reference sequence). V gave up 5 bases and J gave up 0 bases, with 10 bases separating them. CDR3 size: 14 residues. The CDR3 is CSASGASTNEKLFF. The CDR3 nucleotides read TGCAGTGCTTCAGGGGCTTCAACTAATGAAAAACTGTTTTTT.

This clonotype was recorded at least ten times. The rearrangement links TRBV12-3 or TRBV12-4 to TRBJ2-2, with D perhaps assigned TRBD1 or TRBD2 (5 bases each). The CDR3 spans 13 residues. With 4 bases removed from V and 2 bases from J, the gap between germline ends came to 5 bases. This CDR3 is CASSWDNTGELFF. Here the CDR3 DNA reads TGTGCCAGCAGTTGGGACAACACCGGGGAGCTGTTTTTT.

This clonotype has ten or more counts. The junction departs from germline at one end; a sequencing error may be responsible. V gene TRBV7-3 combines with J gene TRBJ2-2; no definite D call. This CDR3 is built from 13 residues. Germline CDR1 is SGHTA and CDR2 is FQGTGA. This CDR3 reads CASSLTNTGELFF. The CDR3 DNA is TGTGCTAGCAGCTTAACGAACACCGGGGAGCTGTTTTTT.